Each of the 9 T cell receptor beta chains below was sequenced from the same sample in a study of cytomegalovirus exposure and HLA in healthy donors. 60 Vbeta and 13 Jbeta primers were used in PCR. Clones were read by immunoSEQ multiplex PCR, and TCRdb kept only the in-frame ones, dropping some. The sample contains some 150,000 clones, 82% of which appear only once. The sample consisted of PBMCs. All receptors come from a woman aged 50 to 60 in good health and CMV-seropositive.

There are a few counts of this clone. This chain uses TRBV28 with TRBJ1-2, with D maybe TRBD1 (5 bases). CDR1 MDHEN and CDR2 SYDVKM come from the germline V gene. The length of the CDR3 is 13 residues. With 10 bases removed from V and 4 bases from J, the gap between germline ends came to 16 bases. CDR3 amino acids: CATYQGLSYGYTF. The CDR3 DNA is TGTGCCACCTACCAGGGCCTCAGCTATGGCTACACCTTC.

The rearrangement links TRBV12-2 to TRBJ1-5. TRBV12-2 is labeled a pseudogene. The CDR3 runs 16 residues. Written as DNA, the CDR3 is TGTGCAAGTCGCCCCGGGGGGCGAAGAGGCAATCAGCCCCAGCATTTT. Translated: CASRPGGRRGNQPQHF.

The chain links TRBV7-9 to TRBJ1-3; D is unclear. Trimming removed 8 bases at V and 0 bases at J, with 11 bases between. CDR3 length: 14 residues. Germline CDR1 reads SEHNR; CDR2 reads FQNEAQ (reference sequence). The CDR3 here is CASDGLLSGNTIYF. CDR3 DNA: TGTGCCAGCGACGGACTCCTCTCTGGAAACACCATATATTTT.

V and J are TRBV6-6 and TRBJ1-1; tentatively, D is TRBD1 (6 bases). There are 16 residues in the CDR3. V was trimmed by 6 bases and J by 1 base, leaving 18 bases between them. Germline loops: CDR1 MNHNY, CDR2 SVGAGI (reference sequence). CDR3 coding DNA: TGTGCCAGCAGACACCGACGAACAGGGAGGAACACTGAAGCTTTCTTT. This gives the protein CASRHRRTGRNTEAFF.

The chain links TRBV7-8 to TRBJ2-3; 13 bases are shared with TRBD2. The CDR3 consists of 16 residues. Germline-derived CDR1 and CDR2 are SGHVS and FQNEAQ. V shed 2 bases and J 5 bases; nucleotides not matched to a gene: 4. CDR3 coding DNA: TGTGCCAGCAGCTTAACTAGCGGGGGGGCCAGAGATACGCAGTATTTT. Residues: CASSLTSGGARDTQYF.

The V gene is TRBV5-1, the J gene TRBJ1-2, with a tentative D call TRBD1 (5 bases). Germline V gene data show CDR1 as SGHRS and CDR2 as YFSETQ. Between the trimmed V and J ends, which lost 0 bases and 5 bases, there was a span of 11 bases. The CDR3 covers 14 residues. The CDR3 DNA reads as TGCGCCAGCAGCTTGGAGCAGGGCGGATATGGCTACACCTTC. Translated: CASSLEQGGYGYTF.

The CDR3: CASSVTGGEYGEQFF. CDR3 nucleotides: TGCGCCAGCAGTGTGACAGGGGGCGAATATGGTGAGCAGTTCTTC. The rearrangement joins TRBV10-2 to TRBJ2-1; 10 positions agree with TRBD1. V was pared by 4 bases and J by 9 bases, with 9 bases of the junction left unmatched. Looked up from germline, CDR1 is WSHSY and CDR2 is SAAADI. The CDR3 loop spans 15 amino acids.

This CDR3 is CASSRDNLNTGELFF. DNA of the CDR3: TGTGCCAGCAGCAGGGACAACCTTAACACCGGGGAGCTGTTTTTT. The chain employs TRBV5-4 and TRBJ2-2, with D tentatively TRBD1 (6 bases). Germline-derived CDR1 and CDR2 are SGHNT and YYREEE (reference sequence). The V gene lost 4 bases and the J gene lost 2 bases, with 12 bases spanning the gap. This CDR3 spans 15 amino acids.

The V and J genes are TRBV30 and TRBJ2-1; D might be TRBD2 (5 bases). The CDR3 has 13 residues. V lost 0 bases and J lost 10, with 13 bases in between. Germline V CDR1 and CDR2: GTSNPN, SVGIG (reference sequence). The CDR3: CAWSVWSGGEQFF. In DNA, the CDR3 is TGTGCCTGGAGTGTATGGAGCGGCGGAGAGCAGTTCTTC.